This T cell receptor (beta chain) comes out of a study of OX40 agonist ivuxolimab in advanced cancers. As for the study more broadly: The costimulatory receptor OX40 (CD134) was targeted by ivuxolimab, a fully human IgG2 agonistic monoclonal antibody. Intravenous ivuxolimab was administered to patients every 2 weeks at six dose levels: 0.01, 0.1, 0.3, 1.5, 3 and 10 mg/kg. Of the approximately 54 dose-escalation patients, hepatocellular carcinoma was present in about 20, melanoma in approximately 15, renal cell carcinoma in 9 and head and neck cancer in 9. The dose-escalation cohort was 82.7% male with a mean age of about 54 years, ranging from roughly 20 to 80. Patients were allowed to have had prior anti-PD-1, anti-PD-L1 or anti-CTLA-4 therapy, and 40% of the dose-escalation patients had been treated with checkpoint inhibitors. Partial responses occurred in three dose-escalation patients, of whom one had hepatocellular carcinoma and two had cutaneous melanoma. The purpose of peripheral TCRbeta sequencing was to test whether ivuxolimab changed TCR sequence diversity and led to clonal T-cell expansion. The paper reports the monotherapy dose-escalation portion (N of about 47 patients) of the phase I ivuxolimab trial. Here is what the overall study found, with its caveats: At doses of 0.1 to 3.0 mg/kg, clonal expansion of both CD4+ and CD8+ T cells in blood was seen between baseline and week 6. After ivuxolimab, expanded clones were on average more numerous among CD8+ T cells than among CD4+ T cells. Low levels of normalized T-cell clonal expansion were also seen in some patients who did not respond. Antigen specificity was not determined for the clonally expanded peripheral T cells. In the 0.1-3.0 mg/kg groups, partial responders were among the patients with the lowest normalized peripheral clonal expansion, particularly in CD8+ T cells.

Notes on this clone: Its antigen specificity is not known. The input lacks base qualities; no much larger clone sits a single base away.

To sequence the TCRbeta CDR3 region, genomic DNA was isolated from the sorted cells. TCRbeta CDR3 regions were sequenced using the immunoSEQ Assay. TCRdb took this table from immuneACCESS and kept in-frame rearrangements with V and J called. Such tables lack part of the clones; where checked against another copy, unresolved V genes explain under half of the gap, and the rest is unexplained. The sample table shows under 20,000 clones, and more than 80% are seen once. Together, the top ten hold about an eighth of the sample. Patients with autoimmune disease history or receiving systemic immunosuppression were excluded from the trial. In every dose cohort, peripheral blood was drawn for TCR sequencing at baseline, cycle 4 day 1, and cycle 7 day 1. The samples were drawn from a first-in-human, open-label, multicenter phase I dose-escalation trial of ivuxolimab. Adults with locally advanced or metastatic melanoma, renal cell, hepatocellular, or head and neck squamous cell carcinoma were enrolled in the trial. CD4+ and CD8+ T cells were sorted separately from peripheral blood before TCR sequencing.

Sequences were derived from CD4+ or CD8+ T cells sorted from blood, sampled in a trial of the OX40 agonist ivuxolimab. The sequence derives from an adult with an advanced solid tumor such as melanoma, head and neck, liver or kidney cancer.

The CDR3 region: CASRGGLDNEQFF. The DNA sequence is given as TGCGCCAGCAGAGGGGGGCTCGACAATGAGCAGTTCTTC. The rearrangement combines TRBV4-1 with TRBJ2-1, with the D assignment possibly TRBD1 or TRBD2, given 6 matching bases for each. The germline V gene gives CDR1 as MGHRA and CDR2 as YSYEKL. The CDR3 contains 13 residues, cysteine and phenylalanine counted. Only the CDR3 DNA stays, 39 bases, in frame from base 1. V lost 6 bases and J lost 5 bases; the stretch between them is 11 bases long.